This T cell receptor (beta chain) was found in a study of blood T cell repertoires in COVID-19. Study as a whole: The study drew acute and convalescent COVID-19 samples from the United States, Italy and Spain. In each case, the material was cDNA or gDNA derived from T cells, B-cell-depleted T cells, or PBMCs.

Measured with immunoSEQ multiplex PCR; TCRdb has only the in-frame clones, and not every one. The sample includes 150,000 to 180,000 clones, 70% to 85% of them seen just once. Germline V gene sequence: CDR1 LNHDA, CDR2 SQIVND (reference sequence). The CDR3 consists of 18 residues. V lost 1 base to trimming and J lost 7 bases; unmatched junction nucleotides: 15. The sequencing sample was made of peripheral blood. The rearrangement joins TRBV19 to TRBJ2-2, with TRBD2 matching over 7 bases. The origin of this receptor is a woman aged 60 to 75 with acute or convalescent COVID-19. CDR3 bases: TGTGCCAGTAGTATAGGAAGGGTGAGCGGGGCGAGGATCGGGGAGCTGTTTTTT. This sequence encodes CASSIGRVSGARIGELFF.